One sample yielded the 4 T cell receptor beta chains listed below, sequenced in a study of shared clonotypes between healthy human individuals. The data were produced by immunoSEQ multiplex PCR, yet TCRdb's version contains in-frame clones alone and is incomplete. The sample comprises a few million clones, 85% to 95% of which are singletons, and approximately 0.4% rests with the top ten. Specimen: naive CD4+ T cells from PBMCs. Specified subset: CD45RA+ positively selected. The receptors here all came from a man between 18 and 29 years old in good health. Some clones in this sample may be carry-over from other donors' samples.

Remarks on this clone: Other DNA sequences in this specimen translate into the identical CDR3. This chain uses TRBV7-2 with TRBJ2-7; 9 positions match TRBD2. With V trimmed by 1 base and J by 4 bases, 2 bases remained unmatched. The CDR3 has 14 residues. From germline, CDR1 is SGHTA and CDR2 FQGNSA. CDR3 coding DNA: TGTGCCAGCAGCTTAGATAGCGGGAGTTACGAGCAGTACTTC. Translation gives CASSLDSGSYEQYF.

J is TRBJ1-2 and V is TRBV28, with a possible D match to TRBD1 (6 bases). This CDR3 has 13 residues. From germline, CDR1 is MDHEN and CDR2 SYDVKM. Trimming stripped 5 bases from V and 7 bases from J, with 14 bases between. The CDR3: CASSTSQGSGYTF. The CDR3 region has the DNA TGTGCCAGCAGTACCTCCCAGGGGTCTGGCTACACCTTC.

V usage is TRBV28 and J usage is TRBJ1-3, with 9 positions matching TRBD1. The CDR3 extends over 15 amino acids. Per germline, CDR1 MDHEN and CDR2 SYDVKM. V was clipped by 4 bases and J by 3 bases; unmatched bases: 4. The CDR3 reads CASSWTGVFGNTIYF. CDR3 bases: TGTGCCAGCAGTTGGACAGGGGTTTTTGGAAACACCATATATTTT.

This clone has only one observation. The V and J genes are TRBV2 and TRBJ2-5, with a tentative D call TRBD1 (5 bases). Trimming removed 6 bases from V and 5 bases from J, with 19 bases in between. This CDR3 is built from 15 residues. Germline CDR1 reads SNHLY; CDR2 reads FYNNEI. CDR3 loop: CASRSRRQGFETQYF. The CDR3, as DNA: TGTGCCAGCAGATCAAGGCGGCAGGGATTTGAGACCCAGTACTTC. Full variable domain (outside the CDR3, taken from reference TRBV2 and TRBJ2-5): EPEVTQTPSHQVTQMGQEVILRCVPISNHLYFYWYRQILGQKVEFLVSFYNNEISEKSEIFDDQFSVERPDGSNFTLKIRSTKLEDSAMYFCASRSRRQGFETQYFGPGTRLLVL.